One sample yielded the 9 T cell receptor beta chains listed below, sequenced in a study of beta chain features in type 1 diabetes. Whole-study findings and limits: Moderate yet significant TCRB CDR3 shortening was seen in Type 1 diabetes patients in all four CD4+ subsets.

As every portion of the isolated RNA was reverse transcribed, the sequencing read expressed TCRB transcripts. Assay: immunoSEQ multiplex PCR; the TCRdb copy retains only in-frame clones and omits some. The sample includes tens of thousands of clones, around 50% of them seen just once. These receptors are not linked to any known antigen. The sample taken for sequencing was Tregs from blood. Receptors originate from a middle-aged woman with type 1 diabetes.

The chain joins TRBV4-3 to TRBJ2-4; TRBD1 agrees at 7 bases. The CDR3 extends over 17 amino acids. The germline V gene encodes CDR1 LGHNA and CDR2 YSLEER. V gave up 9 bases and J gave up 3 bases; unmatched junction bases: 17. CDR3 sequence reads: CARGPIDREKGKNIQYF. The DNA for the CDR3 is TGCGCCAGAGGCCCGATAGACAGGGAAAAGGGCAAAAACATTCAGTACTTC.

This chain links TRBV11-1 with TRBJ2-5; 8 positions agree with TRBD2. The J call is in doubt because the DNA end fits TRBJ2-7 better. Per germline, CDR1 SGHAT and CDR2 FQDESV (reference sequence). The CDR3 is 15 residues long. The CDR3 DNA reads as TGTGCCAGCAGCTTAGGCGGGGGGCCGCCACGCGAGCAGTACTTC. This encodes CASSLGGGPPREQYF.

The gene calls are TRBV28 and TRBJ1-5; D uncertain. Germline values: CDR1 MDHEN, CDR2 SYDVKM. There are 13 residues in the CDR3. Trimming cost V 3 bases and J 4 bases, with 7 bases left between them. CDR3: CASSLRRNQPQHF. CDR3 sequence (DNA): TGTGCCAGCAGTTTGAGGAGGAATCAGCCCCAGCATTTT. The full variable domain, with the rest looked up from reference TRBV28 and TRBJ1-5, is DVKVTQSSRYLVKRTGEKVFLECVQDMDHENMFWYRQDPGLGLRLIYFSYDVKMKEKGDIPEGYSVSREKKERFSLILESASTNQTSMYLCASSLRRNQPQHFGDGTRLSIL.

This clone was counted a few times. The CDR3 reads CASSQLGANTQYF. The CDR3 bases are TGTGCCAGCAGCCAATTGGGGGCAAATACGCAGTATTTT. The chain couples TRBV14 to TRBJ2-3; tentative D call: TRBD1 (6 bases). The ends were cut back, 2 bases at V and 7 bases at J, with 10 bases in the middle. Germline CDR1 reads SGHDN; CDR2 reads FVKESK. This CDR3 contains 13 residues.

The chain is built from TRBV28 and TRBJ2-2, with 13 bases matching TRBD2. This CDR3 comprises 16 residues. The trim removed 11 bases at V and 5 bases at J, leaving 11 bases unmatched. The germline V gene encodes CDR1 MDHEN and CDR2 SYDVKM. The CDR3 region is CAEGLAGASGTGELFF. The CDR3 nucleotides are TGTGCCGAAGGACTAGCGGGAGCGTCGGGGACCGGGGAGCTGTTTTTT.

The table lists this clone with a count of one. The CDR3 loop reads CASSVEGQPEYEQYF. The CDR3 DNA is TGTGCCAGCAGCGTAGAGGGGCAGCCGGAATACGAGCAGTACTTC. J is TRBJ2-7 and V is TRBV9, with D perhaps TRBD1 (5 bases). The CDR3 is 15 amino acids. The ends were cut back, 0 bases at V and 4 bases at J, with 14 bases in the middle. Germline assignment: CDR1 SGDLS and CDR2 YYNGEE.

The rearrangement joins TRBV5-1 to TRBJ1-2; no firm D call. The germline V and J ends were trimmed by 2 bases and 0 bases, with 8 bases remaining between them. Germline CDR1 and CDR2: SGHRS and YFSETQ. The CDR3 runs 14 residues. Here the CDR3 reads CASSLTVPNYGYTF. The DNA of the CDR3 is TGCGCCAGCAGCTTAACGGTCCCTAACTATGGCTACACCTTC.

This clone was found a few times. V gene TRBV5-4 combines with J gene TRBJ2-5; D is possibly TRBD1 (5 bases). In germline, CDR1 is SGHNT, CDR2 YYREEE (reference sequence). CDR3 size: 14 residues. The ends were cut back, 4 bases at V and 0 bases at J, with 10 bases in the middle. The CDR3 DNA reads TGTGCCAGCAGCGATGGGGCGGACCAAGAGACCCAGTACTTC. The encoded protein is CASSDGADQETQYF.

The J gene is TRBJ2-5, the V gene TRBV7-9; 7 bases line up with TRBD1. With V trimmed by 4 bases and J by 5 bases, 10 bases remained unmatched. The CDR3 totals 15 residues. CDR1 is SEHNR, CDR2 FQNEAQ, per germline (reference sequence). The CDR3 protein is CASSSGTALGETQYF. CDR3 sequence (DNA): TGTGCCAGCAGCTCCGGGACAGCCTTAGGGGAGACCCAGTACTTC. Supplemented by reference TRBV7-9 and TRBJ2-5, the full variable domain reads DTGVSQNPRHKITKRGQNVTFRCDPISEHNRLYWYRQTLGQGPEFLTYFQNEAQLEKSRLLSDRFSAERPKGSFSTLEIQRTEQGDSAMYLCASSSGTALGETQYFGPGTRLLVL.